The rows below give T cell receptor beta chains drawn from one sample of a study of vaccination effects on CD4 cells after COVID-19. What these receptors recognize is not known. TCRdb's copy holds only in-frame clones and misses some; the assay was immunoSEQ multiplex PCR. The profile shows 35,000 to 40,000 clones, 65% to 80% of them singletons. The sequences come from CD4+ T cells from PBMCs cultured without peptide, collected before COVID-19 vaccination. The receptors derive from a human donor who received a COVID-19 vaccine. Both conserved end residues are part of each CDR3. D genes are given only for firm matches. Some rows have no size entry. The others give once, few or many, or a class for an expanded clone.

>TRBJ1-2|TRBD1|TRBV30|-
TGTGCCTGGAGTCTCACGGGACAGGGAGATCTCTATGGCTACACCTTC
CAWSLTGQGDLYGYTF
>TRBJ2-7|-|TRBV7-8|-
TGTGCCAGCAGCTTGGACACATCCTACGAGCAGTACTTC
CASSLDTSYEQYF
>TRBJ2-1|TRBD2|TRBV5-4|-
TGTGCCAGCAGCTTGGCCGCTAGCGGGAGCTCCTACAATGAGCAGTTCTTC
CASSLAASGSSYNEQFF
>TRBJ1-2|-|TRBV5-1|-
TGCGCCAGCAGTCGACTGTCGACTGGGAATTATGGCTACACCTTC
CASSRLSTGNYGYTF
>TRBJ1-2|-|TRBV18|few
TGTGCCAGCTCACCGGGTGTATCCTATGGCTACACCTTC
CASSPGVSYGYTF
>TRBJ2-3|TRBD2|TRBV18|-
TGTGCCAGCTCACCACCGTGGGGCGGCGGGGGTAGCACAGATACGCAGTATTTT
CASSPPWGGGGSTDTQYF
>TRBJ2-3|TRBD2|TRBV24-1|-
TGTGCCACCAGTGAGTTTCGCGGGAGACTTCAGACAGATACGCAGTATTTT
CATSEFRGRLQTDTQYF
>TRBJ2-2|TRBD2|TRBV5-1|few
TGCGCCAGCAGCCTGGGGGGGGACACCGGGGAGCTGTTTTTT
CASSLGGDTGELFF
>TRBJ2-4|-|TRBV30|-
TGTGCCTGGAGTACTGGGGGCGTAGCCAAAAACATTCAGTACTTC
CAWSTGGVAKNIQYF
>TRBJ2-2|TRBD2|TRBV3-1/TRBV3-2|-
TGTGCCAGCAGCCAAGAACTAGCGGGCACCGGGGAGCTGTTTTTT
CASSQELAGTGELFF
>TRBJ1-1|-|TRBV3-1/TRBV3-2|-
TGTGCCAGCAGCCAAGTCTCCGCCACTGAAGCTTTCTTT
CASSQVSATEAFF
>TRBJ1-1|-|TRBV6-5|-
TGTGCCAGCAGTTACGATAGGGCGGTCACTGAAGCTTTCTTT
CASSYDRAVTEAFF
>TRBJ2-5|TRBD2|TRBV3-1/TRBV3-2|few
TGTGCCAGCAGCCAGAGAAACGGGAGGGTTTTAGAGACCCAGTACTTC
CASSQRNGRVLETQYF
>TRBJ1-3|-|TRBV6-6|-
TGTGCCAGCACTCTGGGGGGCTCTGGAAACACCATATATTTT
CASTLGGSGNTIYF
>TRBJ2-7|TRBD2|TRBV9|medium-sized
TGTGCCAGCAGCGTAGACCCACTAGCGGGTGGCTACGAGCAGTACTTC
CASSVDPLAGGYEQYF
>TRBJ1-3|TRBD1|TRBV11-2|-
TGTGCCAGCAGCTCACAGACAGGGCCTGGAAACACCATATATTTT
CASSSQTGPGNTIYF
>TRBJ2-3|-|TRBV10-3|-
TGTGCCATCGGGCCGAAACCCGAAGATACGCAGTATTTT
CAIGPKPEDTQYF
>TRBJ1-1|-|TRBV5-1|-
TGCGCCAGCAGCCCGGGGCCCCTGGACACTGAAGCTTTCTTT
CASSPGPLDTEAFF
>TRBJ1-3|-|TRBV9|-
TGTGCCAGCAGCGTAGCAGGGACTGGAAACACCATATATTTT
CASSVAGTGNTIYF
>TRBJ1-5|-|TRBV10-3|-
TGTGCCACGGGTGGACAGACAAGCAATCAGCCCCAGCATTTT
CATGGQTSNQPQHF
>TRBJ1-5|-|TRBV19|-
TGTGCCAGTAGTCCCTGGAGCAATCAGCCCCAGCATTTT
CASSPWSNQPQHF
>TRBJ1-6|-|TRBV5-1|few
TGCGCCAGCAGCTCAATCAATTCACCCCTCCACTTT
CASSSINSPLHF
>TRBJ1-6|-|TRBV7-6|-
TGTGCCAGCAGCCCCGACAGGTCCGGGGGGGCCCTCCACTTT
CASSPDRSGGALHF
>TRBJ2-1|TRBD2|TRBV2|once
TGTGCCAGCAGTGACTCCCGGGGGGGGAATGAGCAGTTCTTC
CASSDSRGGNEQFF
>TRBJ1-1|-|TRBV27|-
TGTGCCAGCAGTTTCCTGTCACAGGGAGGAAGCACTGAAGCTTTCTTT
CASSFLSQGGSTEAFF
>TRBJ2-2|-|TRBV3-1/TRBV3-2|-
TGTGCCAGCAGCCAAGTCGGGACCGGGGAGCTGTTTTTT
CASSQVGTGELFF
>TRBJ1-2|TRBD1|TRBV4-3|few
TGCGCCAGCAGCCAAGGGACAGGGGGAAACTATGGCTACACCTTC
CASSQGTGGNYGYTF
>TRBJ1-2|TRBD1|TRBV2|-
TGTGCCAGCAGAGGGGACAGAGGGGCCTATGGCTACACCTTC
CASRGDRGAYGYTF
>TRBJ1-3|-|TRBV21-1|few
TGTGCCAGCAGCAAAGGGGACAGGACGAGCTCTGGAAACACCATATATTTT
CASSKGDRTSSGNTIYF
>TRBJ1-5|-|TRBV12-3/TRBV12-4|-
TGTGCCAGCAGTTTCGCGGGAGGTCAGCCCCAGCATTTT
CASSFAGGQPQHF
>TRBJ1-3|TRBD1|TRBV9|-
TGTGCCAGCAGCGGGACAGGCGGAAACACCATATATTTT
CASSGTGGNTIYF